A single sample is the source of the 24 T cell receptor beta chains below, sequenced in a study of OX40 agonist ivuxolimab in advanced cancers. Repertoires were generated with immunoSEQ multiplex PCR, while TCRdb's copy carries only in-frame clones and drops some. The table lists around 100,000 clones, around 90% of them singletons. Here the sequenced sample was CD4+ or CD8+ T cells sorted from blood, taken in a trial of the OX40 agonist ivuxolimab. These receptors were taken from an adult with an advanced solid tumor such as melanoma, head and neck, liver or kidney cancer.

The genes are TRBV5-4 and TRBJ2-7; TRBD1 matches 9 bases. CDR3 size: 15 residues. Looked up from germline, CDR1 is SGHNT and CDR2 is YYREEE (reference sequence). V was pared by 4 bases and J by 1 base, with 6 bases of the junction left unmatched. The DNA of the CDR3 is TGTGCCAGCAGCCCACAGGGGGCCAGATCCTACGAGCAGTACTTC. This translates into CASSPQGARSYEQYF.

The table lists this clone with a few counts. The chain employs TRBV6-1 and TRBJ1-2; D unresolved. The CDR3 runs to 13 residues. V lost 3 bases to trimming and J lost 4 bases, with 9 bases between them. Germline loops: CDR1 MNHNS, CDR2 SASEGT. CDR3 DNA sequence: TGTGCCAGCAGTGATACCGGGATCTATGGCTACACCTTC. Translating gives CASSDTGIYGYTF.

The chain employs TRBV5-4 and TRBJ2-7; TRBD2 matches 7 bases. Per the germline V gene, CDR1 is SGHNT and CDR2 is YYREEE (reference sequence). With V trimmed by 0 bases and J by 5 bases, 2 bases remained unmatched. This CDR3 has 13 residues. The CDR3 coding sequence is TGTGCCAGCAGCTTGGGCGGGAGTAACGAGCAGTACTTC. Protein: CASSLGGSNEQYF.

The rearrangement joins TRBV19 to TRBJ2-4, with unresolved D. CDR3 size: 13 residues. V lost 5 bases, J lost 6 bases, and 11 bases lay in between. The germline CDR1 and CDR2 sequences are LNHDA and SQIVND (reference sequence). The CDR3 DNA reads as TGTGCCAGTAGTGAGGATGTCCCAAACATTCAGTACTTC. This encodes CASSEDVPNIQYF.

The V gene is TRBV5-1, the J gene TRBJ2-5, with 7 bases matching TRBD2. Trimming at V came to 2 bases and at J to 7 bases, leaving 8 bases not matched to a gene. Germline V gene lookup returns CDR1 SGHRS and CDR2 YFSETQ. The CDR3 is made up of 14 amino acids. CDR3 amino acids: CASSFYQGGVTQYF. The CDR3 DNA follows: TGCGCCAGCAGCTTCTATCAGGGAGGGGTGACCCAGTACTTC.

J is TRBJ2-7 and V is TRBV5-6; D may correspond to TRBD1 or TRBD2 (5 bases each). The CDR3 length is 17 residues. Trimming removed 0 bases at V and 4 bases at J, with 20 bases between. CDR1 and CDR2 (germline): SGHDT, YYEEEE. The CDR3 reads CASSLEGLGTRGYEQYF. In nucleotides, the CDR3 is TGTGCCAGCAGCTTGGAGGGTTTGGGGACCCGCGGGTACGAGCAGTACTTC.

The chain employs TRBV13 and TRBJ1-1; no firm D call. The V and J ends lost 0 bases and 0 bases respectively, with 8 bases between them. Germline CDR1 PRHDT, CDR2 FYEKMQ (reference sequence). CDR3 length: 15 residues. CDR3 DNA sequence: TGTGCCAGCAGCTTAGGGAAGTTTATGAACACTGAAGCTTTCTTT. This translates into CASSLGKFMNTEAFF.

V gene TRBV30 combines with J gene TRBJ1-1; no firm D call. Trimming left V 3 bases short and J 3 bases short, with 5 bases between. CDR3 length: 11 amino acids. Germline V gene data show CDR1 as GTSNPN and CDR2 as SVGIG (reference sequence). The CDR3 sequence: CAWRWDTEAFF. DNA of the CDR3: TGTGCCTGGAGGTGGGACACTGAAGCTTTCTTT.

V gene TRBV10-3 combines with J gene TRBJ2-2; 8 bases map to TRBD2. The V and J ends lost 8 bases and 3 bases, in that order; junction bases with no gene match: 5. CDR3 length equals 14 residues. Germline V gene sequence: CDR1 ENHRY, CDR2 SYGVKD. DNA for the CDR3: TGTGCCATCGGCTTAGCGGGGCACACCGGGGAGCTGTTTTTT. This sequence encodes CAIGLAGHTGELFF.

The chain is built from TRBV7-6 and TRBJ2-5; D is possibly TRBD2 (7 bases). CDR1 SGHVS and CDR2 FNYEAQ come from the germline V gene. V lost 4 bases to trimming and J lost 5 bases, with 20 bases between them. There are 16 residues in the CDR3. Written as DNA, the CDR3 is TGTGCCAGCAGCTCCGCGGTAGGGGGGGGAATTGAGACCCAGTACTTC. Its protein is CASSSAVGGGIETQYF.

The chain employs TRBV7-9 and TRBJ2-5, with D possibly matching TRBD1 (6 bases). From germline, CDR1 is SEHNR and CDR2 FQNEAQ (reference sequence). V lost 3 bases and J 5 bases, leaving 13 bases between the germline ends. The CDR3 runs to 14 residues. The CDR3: CASSLAGELETQYF. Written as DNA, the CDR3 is TGTGCCAGCAGCTTGGCAGGGGAGTTGGAGACCCAGTACTTC.

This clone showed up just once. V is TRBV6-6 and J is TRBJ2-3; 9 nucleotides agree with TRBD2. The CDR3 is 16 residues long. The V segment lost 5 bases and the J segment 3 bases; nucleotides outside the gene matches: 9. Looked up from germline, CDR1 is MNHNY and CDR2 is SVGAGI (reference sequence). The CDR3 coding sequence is TGTGCCAGCAGTGTCCCTAGCGGGACCGGAACAGATACGCAGTATTTT. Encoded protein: CASSVPSGTGTDTQYF.

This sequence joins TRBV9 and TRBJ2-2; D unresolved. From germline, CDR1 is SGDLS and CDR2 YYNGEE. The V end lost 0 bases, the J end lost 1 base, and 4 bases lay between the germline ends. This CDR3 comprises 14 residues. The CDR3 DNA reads TGTGCCAGCAGCGTAGGACTGAACACCGGGGAGCTGTTTTTT. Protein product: CASSVGLNTGELFF.

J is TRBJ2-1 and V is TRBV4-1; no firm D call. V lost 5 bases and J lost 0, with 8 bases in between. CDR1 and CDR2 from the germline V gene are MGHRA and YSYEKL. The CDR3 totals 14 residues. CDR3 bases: TGCGCCAGCAGCAAGTCGGACTCCTACAATGAGCAGTTCTTC. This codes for CASSKSDSYNEQFF.

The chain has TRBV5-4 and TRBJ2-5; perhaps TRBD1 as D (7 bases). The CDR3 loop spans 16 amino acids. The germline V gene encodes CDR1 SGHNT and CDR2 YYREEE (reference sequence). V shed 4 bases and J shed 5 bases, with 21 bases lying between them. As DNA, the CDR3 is TGTGCCAGCAGCCTGAAAAGGGGGGACAGTTCCGAGACCCAGTACTTC. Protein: CASSLKRGDSSETQYF.

Here the CDR3 DNA reads TGTGCCAGCAGCTTACTAGCGGCCGGGGAGCTGTTTTTT. Its protein is CASSLLAAGELFF. The chain uses TRBV5-8 and TRBJ2-2, with 8 bases identical to TRBD2. The CDR3 is 13 residues long. V lost 2 bases, J lost 6 bases, and 0 bases stayed unmatched. The germline CDR1 and CDR2 sequences are SGHTS and YDEGEE.

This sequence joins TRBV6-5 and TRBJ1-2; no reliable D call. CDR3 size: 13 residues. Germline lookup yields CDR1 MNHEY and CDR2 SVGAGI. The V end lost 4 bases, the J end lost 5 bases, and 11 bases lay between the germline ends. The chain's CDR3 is CASSSPPSYGYTF. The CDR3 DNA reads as TGTGCCAGCAGTTCCCCACCAAGTTATGGCTACACCTTC.

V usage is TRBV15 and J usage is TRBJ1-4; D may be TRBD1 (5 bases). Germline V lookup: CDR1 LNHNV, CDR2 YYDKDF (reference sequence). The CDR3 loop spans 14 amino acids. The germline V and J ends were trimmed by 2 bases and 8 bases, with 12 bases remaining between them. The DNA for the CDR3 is TGTGCCACCAGCAGATTTCGGGCAGGGGAAAAACTGTTTTTT. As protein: CATSRFRAGEKLFF.

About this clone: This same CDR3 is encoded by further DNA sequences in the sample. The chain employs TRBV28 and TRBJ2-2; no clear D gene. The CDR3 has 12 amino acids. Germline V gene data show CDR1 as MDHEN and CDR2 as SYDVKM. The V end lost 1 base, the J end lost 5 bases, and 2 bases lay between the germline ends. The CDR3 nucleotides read TGTGCCAGCAGTTTATATACCGGGGAGCTGTTTTTT. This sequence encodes CASSLYTGELFF.

In DNA form, the CDR3 reads TGTGCCAGCCGGGGAATCTCTGGAAACACCATATATTTT. It specifies CASRGISGNTIYF. This chain connects TRBV18 to TRBJ1-3, with no clear D. CDR1 is KGHSH, CDR2 LQKENI, per germline. V lost 8 bases and J lost 0, with 8 bases in between. This CDR3 spans 13 amino acids.

CDR3 coding DNA: TGTGCCAGCTCACCTCCTGGAGGGCGGCAGTACTTC. This encodes CASSPPGGRQYF. The chain recombines TRBV18 with TRBJ2-7, with D perhaps TRBD2 (6 bases). V shed 3 bases and J shed 9 bases, with 12 bases lying between them. This CDR3 is built from 12 residues. CDR1 is KGHSH, CDR2 LQKENI, per germline.

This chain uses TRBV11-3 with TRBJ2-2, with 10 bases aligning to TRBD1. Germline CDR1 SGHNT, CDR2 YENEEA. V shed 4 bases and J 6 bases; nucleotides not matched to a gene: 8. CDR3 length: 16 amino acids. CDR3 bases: TGTGCCAGCAGCTCCCCCCCGACAGGGGGCCCCGGGGAGCTGTTTTTT. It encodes CASSSPPTGGPGELFF.

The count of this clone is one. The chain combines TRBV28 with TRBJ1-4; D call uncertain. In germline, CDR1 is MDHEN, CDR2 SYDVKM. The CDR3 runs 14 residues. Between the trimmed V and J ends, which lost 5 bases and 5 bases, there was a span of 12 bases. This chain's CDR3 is CASSPSQRNEKLFF. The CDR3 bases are TGTGCCAGCAGTCCCTCCCAACGGAATGAAAAACTGTTTTTT. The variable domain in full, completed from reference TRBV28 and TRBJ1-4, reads DVKVTQSSRYLVKRTGEKVFLECVQDMDHENMFWYRQDPGLGLRLIYFSYDVKMKEKGDIPEGYSVSREKKERFSLILESASTNQTSMYLCASSPSQRNEKLFFGSGTQLSVL.

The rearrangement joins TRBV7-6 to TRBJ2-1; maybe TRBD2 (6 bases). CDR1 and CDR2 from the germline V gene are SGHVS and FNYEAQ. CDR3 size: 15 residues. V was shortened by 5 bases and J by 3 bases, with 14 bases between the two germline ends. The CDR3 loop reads CASSPSRTNYNEQFF. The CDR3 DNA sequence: TGTGCCAGCAGCCCCAGTCGGACTAACTACAATGAGCAGTTCTTC.